This T cell receptor (beta chain) appears in the sequencing data of a study of OX40 agonist ivuxolimab in advanced cancers. Study as a whole: Age averaged around 58 years (range roughly 23 to 79), and about 86% were male.

To note about this clone: Its target is unknown.

Germline V gene lookup returns CDR1 MGHDK and CDR2 SYGVNS. This CDR3 has 14 residues. Trimming took off 8 bases at V and 14 bases at J, with 22 bases between the two ends. Using immunoSEQ multiplex PCR, the repertoire was profiled, and TCRdb retains in-frame clones only, with some absent. The repertoire includes 55,000 to 85,000 clones, 86% of them detected once, and under 3.5% sits in the top ten. Study-wide results and limits: There were also nonresponders showing low normalized T-cell clonal expansion.

Source: CD4+ or CD8+ T cells sorted from blood, taken in a trial of the OX40 agonist ivuxolimab. V usage is TRBV25-1 and J usage is TRBJ1-6; the D is unclear. The receptor comes from an adult with an advanced solid tumor such as melanoma, head and neck, liver or kidney cancer. The chain's CDR3 is CASHPSRGRRALHF. Written as DNA, the CDR3 is TGTGCCAGCCATCCCTCTAGAGGGAGACGAGCCCTCCACTTT.